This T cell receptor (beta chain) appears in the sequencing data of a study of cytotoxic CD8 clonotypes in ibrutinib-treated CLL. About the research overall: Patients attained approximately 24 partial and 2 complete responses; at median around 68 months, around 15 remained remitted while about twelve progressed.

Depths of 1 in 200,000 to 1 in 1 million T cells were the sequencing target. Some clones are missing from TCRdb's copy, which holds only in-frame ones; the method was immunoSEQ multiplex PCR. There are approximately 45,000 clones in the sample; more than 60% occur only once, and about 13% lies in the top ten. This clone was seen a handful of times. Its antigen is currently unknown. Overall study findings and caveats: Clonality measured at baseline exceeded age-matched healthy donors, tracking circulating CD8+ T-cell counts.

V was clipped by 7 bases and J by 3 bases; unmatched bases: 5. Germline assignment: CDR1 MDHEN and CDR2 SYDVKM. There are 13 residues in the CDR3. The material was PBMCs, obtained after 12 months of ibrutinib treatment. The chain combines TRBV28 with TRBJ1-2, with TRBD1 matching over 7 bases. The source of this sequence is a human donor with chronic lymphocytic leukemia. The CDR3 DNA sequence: TGTGCCAGCAACATAGACAGGGACTATGGCTACACCTTC. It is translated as CASNIDRDYGYTF.